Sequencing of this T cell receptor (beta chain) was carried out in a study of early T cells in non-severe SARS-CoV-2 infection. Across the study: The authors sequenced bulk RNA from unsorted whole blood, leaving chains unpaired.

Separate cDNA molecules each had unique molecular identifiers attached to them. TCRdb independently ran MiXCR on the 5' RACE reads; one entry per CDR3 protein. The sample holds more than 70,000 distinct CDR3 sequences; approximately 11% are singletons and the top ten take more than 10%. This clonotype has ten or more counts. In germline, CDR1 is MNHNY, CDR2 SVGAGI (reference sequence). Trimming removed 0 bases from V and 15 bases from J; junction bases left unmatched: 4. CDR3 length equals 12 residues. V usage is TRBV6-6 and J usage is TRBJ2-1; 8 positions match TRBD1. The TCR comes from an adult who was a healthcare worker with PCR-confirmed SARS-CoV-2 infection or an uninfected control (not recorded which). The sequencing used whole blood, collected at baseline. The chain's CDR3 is CASSYSTGQGFF. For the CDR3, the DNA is TGTGCCAGCAGTTACTCCACCGGACAGGGGTTCTTC.